This TCR beta chain appears in the sequencing data of a study of T-cell memory formation after mild COVID-19. The overall study: TCR clusters were largely donor specific. The study's findings and limits: Some clones that responded turned up in pre-infection memory, which suggests that cross-reactive memory joined in.

CDR3 size: 15 residues. About this clonotype: What it binds is unknown.

TCRdb recomputed calls from the 5' RACE reads with MiXCR, one row per CDR3 protein. The table lists some 300,000 distinct CDR3 sequences, less than 25% of them singletons. The V gene is TRBV21-1, the J gene TRBJ2-5; the D call of TRBD2 is as the table states it, not checked on the DNA. TRBV21-1 is an annotated pseudogene. The TCR comes from a man aged 18 to 30 who had mild COVID-19 (a few samples of this study predate the infection). Cell type and time point are not known. Sequenced: PBMCs or a T cell subset sorted from them (not recorded which). The CDR3 bases are TGTGCCAGCAGCCCTAGGACTAGCGGAGAAGAGACCAAGTACTTC. It yields the protein CASSPRTSGEETKYF.